The rows below give T cell receptor beta chains drawn from one sample of a study of human T cells and chemical hapten exposure. TCRdb processed the RACE reads anew with MiXCR; each CDR3 protein has one entry. The sample carries tens of thousands of distinct CDR3 sequences, 10% to 14% recorded once. Sample: whole blood, taken in connection with sensitization to the hapten diphenylcyclopropenone (DPC). The receptor source for this set is a woman aged 45 to 65 with alopecia areata. Some clones in this sample may be carry-over from other donors' samples. Both conserved end residues are trimmed from each CDR3. The order of the fields is J gene, V gene, CDR3 protein.

J: TRBJ1-1
V: TRBV29-1
CDR3: SVESDGYTEAF

J: TRBJ2-1
V: TRBV7-9
CDR3: ASMETPGHEQF

J: TRBJ2-2
V: TRBV30
CDR3: AWRTSGNTGELF

J: TRBJ1-1
V: TRBV7-2
CDR3: ASSPGDRGEAF

J: TRBJ1-1
V: TRBV29-1
CDR3: SVDQSGGTEAF

J: TRBJ2-2
V: TRBV29-1
CDR3: SVGGTPRHTGELF

J: TRBJ1-2
V: TRBV3-1
CDR3: ASSQDLGGTLYGYT

J: TRBJ2-2
V: TRBV4-1
CDR3: ASSHAAGASNTGELF

J: TRBJ2-1
V: TRBV20-1
CDR3: SARGSSGAYNEQF

J: TRBJ2-3
V: TRBV5-6
CDR3: ASSTGLAGGGAYTQY

J: TRBJ2-1
V: TRBV11-1
CDR3: ASSLKTSSYNEQF

J: TRBJ2-1
V: TRBV5-1
CDR3: ASSLDGHSYNEQF

J: TRBJ1-3
V: TRBV12-3/TRBV12-4
CDR3: ASRAGNTIY

J: TRBJ2-7
V: TRBV5-4
CDR3: ASSRRQGADEQY

J: TRBJ2-3
V: TRBV9
CDR3: ASSVEGLFTDTQY

J: TRBJ2-1
V: TRBV3-1
CDR3: ASSQVGSRGKYEQF

J: TRBJ2-1
V: TRBV12-3/TRBV12-4
CDR3: ASSFGTPANEQF

J: TRBJ1-4
V: TRBV9
CDR3: ASSEGQNNEKLF

J: TRBJ2-5
V: TRBV5-6
CDR3: ASSLAQPGETQY

J: TRBJ1-4
V: TRBV20-1
CDR3: SARTGINEKLF

J: TRBJ2-7
V: TRBV6-6
CDR3: ASSYSIGTGFYEQY

J: TRBJ2-5
V: TRBV28
CDR3: ASSLGSRPETQY

J: TRBJ2-7
V: TRBV7-8
CDR3: ASSAGTVSSYEQY

J: TRBJ2-7
V: TRBV2
CDR3: ASSSFTGTDEQY

J: TRBJ2-6
V: TRBV29-1
CDR3: SVIGDSGANVLT

J: TRBJ1-6
V: TRBV19
CDR3: ASNRGQGKNSPLH

J: TRBJ2-1
V: TRBV27
CDR3: ASSPLGGMVRDEQF

J: TRBJ2-2
V: TRBV6-6
CDR3: ASTTPAGETGELF

J: TRBJ2-2
V: TRBV2
CDR3: ASNQGAGGRNTGELF

J: TRBJ2-1
V: TRBV5-4
CDR3: ASSSPDEQF

J: TRBJ1-4
V: TRBV20-1
CDR3: SASGTLTNEKLF

J: TRBJ2-7
V: TRBV6-6
CDR3: ASSYPQTEQY